These T cell receptor beta chains were read from a single sample in a study of cytomegalovirus exposure and HLA in healthy donors. Some clones are missing from TCRdb's copy, which holds only in-frame ones; the method was immunoSEQ multiplex PCR. The sample lists about 150,000 clones, around 80% occurring once. Sequencing input: PBMCs. Source of these receptors: a woman aged 45-59 years in good health and CMV-seropositive. The CDR3 runs from the conserved cysteine through the conserved F or W. D genes are given only for firm matches. Where a row states a size, it is once, few, many or the class of an expanded clone; other rows omit it.

D gene	V gene	J gene	clone size	CDR3 length	CDR3 DNA	CDR3 protein
.	TRBV30	TRBJ1-3	.	16	TGTGCCCTGGAGGTCAGAGGGGGGGGGTCTGGAAACACCATATATTTT	CALEVRGGGSGNTIYF
.	TRBV25-1	TRBJ2-3	many	13	TGTGCCAGCAGGGAGGCAAGGGAAGATACGCAGTATTTT	CASREAREDTQYF
.	TRBV6-6	TRBJ2-3	.	12	TGTGCCAGCAGTTACGGGCCCGATACGCAGTATTTT	CASSYGPDTQYF
.	TRBV10-3	TRBJ2-7	.	15	TGTGCCATCAGTGAGTCGCCGGTAACCTCCTACGAGCAGTACTTC	CAISESPVTSYEQYF
TRBD2	TRBV9	TRBJ2-2	.	18	TGTGCCAGCACCCCCACGGGAGGGGAGCAAGCGAACACCGGGGAGCTGTTTTTT	CASTPTGGEQANTGELFF
.	TRBV6-5	TRBJ1-6	.	15	TGTGCCAGCACTGGAAGCTGGACAGATAATTCACCCCTCCACTTT	CASTGSWTDNSPLHF
.	TRBV5-1	TRBJ2-5	.	16	TGCGCCAGCAGCTTGGTGGGCCAGGGCTTCCAAGAGACCCAGTACTTC	CASSLVGQGFQETQYF
.	TRBV7-9	TRBJ2-3	.	17	TGTGCCAGCAGCTTAGGCAGGGGTCTGAGCGGCACAGATACGCAGTATTTT	CASSLGRGLSGTDTQYF
TRBD1	TRBV6-6	TRBJ1-2	few	14	TGTGCCAGCAGTTTGACCGGGACAGACTATGGCTACACCTTC	CASSLTGTDYGYTF
.	TRBV5-1	TRBJ2-2	.	15	TGCGCCAGCAGCGTCAACAGCGGTAACACCGGGGAGCTGTTTTTT	CASSVNSGNTGELFF
TRBD1	TRBV13	TRBJ2-7	.	16	TGTGCCAGCAGCTTAGCCGGGACAGGGAGGTCCTACGAGCAGTACTTC	CASSLAGTGRSYEQYF
TRBD2	TRBV11-2	TRBJ2-3	once	16	TGTGCCAGCAGCTTAGTAGGCGGGGGTAGCACAGATACGCAGTATTTT	CASSLVGGGSTDTQYF
TRBD2	TRBV6-4	TRBJ2-1	.	15	TGTGCCAGCAGTGATCGGGCGGGGGTAGTGGATGAGCAGTTCTTC	CASSDRAGVVDEQFF
.	TRBV11-2	TRBJ2-1	.	14	TGTGCCAGCAGCTTATCCCGGAACGGGGAGAAGCAGTTCTTC	CASSLSRNGEKQFF
.	TRBV25-1	TRBJ1-1	.	13	TGTGCCAGCAGTGAACCAATGAACACTGAAGCTTTCTTT	CASSEPMNTEAFF
.	TRBV7-3	TRBJ1-1	.	13	TGTGCCAGCAGCCTGGAGAGGAACACTGAAGCTTTCTTT	CASSLERNTEAFF
TRBD2	TRBV9	TRBJ2-5	.	14	TGTGCCAGCAGCCCCACTAGCGGGCAAGAGACCCAGTACTTC	CASSPTSGQETQYF
TRBD2	TRBV11-3	TRBJ2-1	.	15	TGTGCCAGCAGCCTGGGACTAGCCTCCTACAATGAGCAGTTCTTC	CASSLGLASYNEQFF
TRBD1	TRBV30	TRBJ2-7	few	12	TGTGCCTGGACAGGGGGTTCCTACGAGCAGTACTTC	CAWTGGSYEQYF
TRBD2	TRBV6-1	TRBJ2-3	.	18	TGTGCCAGCAGTGGAACTAGCGGGGCTCCCCTTCTCACAGATACGCAGTATTTT	CASSGTSGAPLLTDTQYF
TRBD2	TRBV18	TRBJ2-5	.	16	TGTGCCAGCTCACCTTGGACTAGCGGGGTGCGAGAGACCCAGTACTTC	CASSPWTSGVRETQYF
TRBD1	TRBV7-9	TRBJ1-1	few	12	TGTGCCAGCAGCTACGGGACAGCAGAAGCTTTCTTT	CASSYGTAEAFF
TRBD1	TRBV13	TRBJ1-6	few	14	TGTGCCAGCATCGTACAGGGGAGTAATTCACCCCTCCACTTT	CASIVQGSNSPLHF
TRBD1	TRBV9	TRBJ1-2	.	16	TGTGCCAGCTCCCTTCCCAAAGGACAGGCTAACTATGGCTACACCTTC	CASSLPKGQANYGYTF
.	TRBV7-9	TRBJ1-1	.	16	TGTTCCAGCAGCTTAGAAGGGGGATTAATGAACACTGAAGCTTTCTTT	CSSSLEGGLMNTEAFF
.	TRBV15	TRBJ2-3	few	13	TGTGCCACCAGCAGCCGACTCACAGATACGCAGTATTTT	CATSSRLTDTQYF
TRBD1	TRBV5-4	TRBJ2-1	.	13	TGTGCCAGCAGTCCTGACAGGGACGATGAGCAGTTCTTC	CASSPDRDDEQFF
.	TRBV5-1	TRBJ1-1	.	15	TGCGCCAGCAGCTTGGGTGGTACAGGGAACACTGAAGCTTTCTTT	CASSLGGTGNTEAFF
.	TRBV4-1	TRBJ1-1	once	14	TGCGCCAGCAGCCCCAGGGTGTCGAACACTGAAGCTTTCTTT	CASSPRVSNTEAFF
TRBD1	TRBV5-1	TRBJ1-1	.	15	TGCGCCAGCAGCTTGGTGTCGGGACAGGGGGCTGAAGCTTTCTTT	CASSLVSGQGAEAFF
.	TRBV9	TRBJ2-4	once	11	TGTGCCAGCAGCCAAGCCAGCGAGACGTACTTC	CASSQASETYF
TRBD2	TRBV4-2	TRBJ2-5	.	18	TGTGCCAGCAGCCAAGATGGACCTTCTAGCGGGGGGGCAGAGACCCAGTACTTC	CASSQDGPSSGGAETQYF
TRBD2	TRBV6-1	TRBJ2-2	.	14	TGTGCCAGCAAAACTAGCGGTAACACCGGGGAGCTGTTTTTT	CASKTSGNTGELFF
.	TRBV5-4	TRBJ2-5	few	14	TGTGCCAGCAGCTACCGGGACTACCAAGAGACCCAGTACTTC	CASSYRDYQETQYF
.	TRBV5-1	TRBJ2-2	.	16	TGCGCCAGCAGCCAGAGTGCAGGGTTGAACACCGGGGAGCTGTTTTTT	CASSQSAGLNTGELFF
TRBD1	TRBV19	TRBJ2-3	.	16	TGTGCCAGTAGTATTTACAGGGGTCCCAGCACAGATACGCAGTATTTT	CASSIYRGPSTDTQYF
.	TRBV5-5	TRBJ2-1	.	13	TGTGCCAGCAGCTTGGTTCGTTCGGGTGAGCAGTTCTTC	CASSLVRSGEQFF
.	TRBV19	TRBJ1-5	.	14	TGTGCCAGTAAAGGACAGTATAGCAATCAGCCCCAGCATTTT	CASKGQYSNQPQHF
.	TRBV6-1	TRBJ2-7	.	15	TGTGCCAGCAGTGAGTGGGACACAAGCTCCTACGAGCAGTACTTC	CASSEWDTSSYEQYF
TRBD2	TRBV6-1	TRBJ2-5	.	17	TGTGCCAGCAGTGCTGGACTAGCGGGGGGGCTTCGGGAGACCCAGTACTTC	CASSAGLAGGLRETQYF
TRBD1	TRBV5-1	TRBJ1-1	.	14	TGCGCCAGCAGCCCGGGGACAGGGGTAACTGAAGCTTTCTTT	CASSPGTGVTEAFF
.	TRBV4-2	TRBJ1-2	.	12	TGTGCCAGCAGCCAAGAAGCGAGTAGCTACACCTTC	CASSQEASSYTF
TRBD1	TRBV5-1	TRBJ1-1	.	14	TGCGCCAGCAGCTTTCGGACAGGGAACACTGAAGCTTTCTTT	CASSFRTGNTEAFF
TRBD1	TRBV6-1	TRBJ1-5	.	13	TGTGCCAGCGCGGGACAGGGTGGGCAGCCCCAGCATTTT	CASAGQGGQPQHF
.	TRBV5-5	TRBJ1-1	.	14	TGTGCCAGCAGCTGGAGGGTCGGGAACACTGAAGCTTTCTTT	CASSWRVGNTEAFF
TRBD1	TRBV5-6	TRBJ1-4	.	16	TGTGCCAGCAGCGGTGGACAGGAGCCAACTAATGAAAAACTGTTTTTT	CASSGGQEPTNEKLFF
TRBD2	TRBV5-1	TRBJ2-1	.	12	TGCGCCAGCGGGGGGGGGAGAAATGAGCAGTTCTTC	CASGGGRNEQFF
.	TRBV5-4	TRBJ2-1	few	13	TGTGCCAGCAGCTTGACAGGGAACAATGAGCAGTTCTTC	CASSLTGNNEQFF
TRBD2	TRBV9	TRBJ2-3	few	16	TGTGCCAGCAGCCCCCTAGCGGGGGGGCGTACAGATACGCAGTATTTT	CASSPLAGGRTDTQYF
TRBD2	TRBV11-2	TRBJ2-7	.	15	TGTGCCAGCAGCTTAGAAACCGGGGGGTACTACGAGCAGTACTTC	CASSLETGGYYEQYF
.	TRBV7-9	TRBJ1-2	few	13	TGTGCCAGCAGCCCCCCGGGGTACTATGGCTACACCTTC	CASSPPGYYGYTF
.	TRBV5-6	TRBJ2-1	.	13	TGTGCCAGCAGCTTGGACAGTTACAATGAGCAGTTCTTC	CASSLDSYNEQFF
TRBD2	TRBV4-2	TRBJ2-3	.	16	TGTGCCAGCAGCCCTTATAGCGGGGGGGCCACAGATACGCAGTATTTT	CASSPYSGGATDTQYF
.	TRBV28	TRBJ2-7	.	15	TGTGCCAGCAGTTTATTAGTAGGTTCTAGGGGCGAGCAGTACTTC	CASSLLVGSRGEQYF
TRBD2	TRBV23-1	TRBJ2-7	.	17	TGCGCCAGCAGGCTAGCGGGGGGCCCCTCGCCATTCTACGAGCAGTACTTC	CASRLAGGPSPFYEQYF
TRBD2	TRBV10-3	TRBJ2-5	.	13	TGTGCCATCAAGACAGCGGGGTTTGAGACCCAGTACTTC	CAIKTAGFETQYF
TRBD1	TRBV6-1	TRBJ2-2	.	13	TGTGCCAGCAGTTCAGGGGGCACCGGGGAGCTGTTTTTT	CASSSGGTGELFF
TRBD2	TRBV6-4	TRBJ2-3	medium-sized	16	TGTGCCAGCAGTGACTCCAGCGGGGGAAGCACAGATACGCAGTATTTT	CASSDSSGGSTDTQYF
.	TRBV6-4	TRBJ1-6	.	13	TGTGCCAGCAGTGACGAGGTCGGTTCACCCCTCCACTTT	CASSDEVGSPLHF
TRBD1	TRBV7-9	TRBJ1-5	once	15	TGTGCCAGCAGCTTGAGAGGGGGCGTCAATCAGCCCCAGCATTTT	CASSLRGGVNQPQHF